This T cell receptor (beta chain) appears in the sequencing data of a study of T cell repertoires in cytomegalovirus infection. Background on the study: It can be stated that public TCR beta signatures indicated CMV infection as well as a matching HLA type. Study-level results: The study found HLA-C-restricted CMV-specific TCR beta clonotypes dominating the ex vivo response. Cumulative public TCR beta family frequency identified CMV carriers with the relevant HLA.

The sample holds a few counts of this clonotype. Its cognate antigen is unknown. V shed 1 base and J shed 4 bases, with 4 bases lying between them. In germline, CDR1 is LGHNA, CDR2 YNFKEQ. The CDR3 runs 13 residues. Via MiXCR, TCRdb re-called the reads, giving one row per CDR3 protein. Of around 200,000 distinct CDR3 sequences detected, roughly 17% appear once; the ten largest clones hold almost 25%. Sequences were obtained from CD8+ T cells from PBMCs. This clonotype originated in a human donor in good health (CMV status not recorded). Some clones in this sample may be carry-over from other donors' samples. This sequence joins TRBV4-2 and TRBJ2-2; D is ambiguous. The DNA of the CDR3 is TGTGCCAGCAGCCAAGGGACCACCGGGGAGCTGTTTTTT. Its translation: CASSQGTTGELFF.